This T cell receptor (beta chain) was captured by sequencing in a study of metastatic and nonmetastatic thyroid tumors. Overall study: Repertoire comparison spanned blood and tumor or nodule tissue of malignant and benign thyroid patients.

With MiXCR, TCRdb reprocessed the PCR reads. Of about 31,000 clones in the sample, around 20% were seen once. This clone came up many times. All patients were treatment-naive before thyroid surgery. The ends lost 0 bases at V and 1 base at J; junction bases unmatched: 4. Germline assignment: CDR1 LGHNT and CDR2 FRNRAP. The CDR3 loop spans 16 amino acids. The specimen was blood. The receptor was derived from a female donor with papillary thyroid cancer or a benign thyroid nodule (not recorded which). Some clones in this sample may be carry-over from other donors' samples. V and J are TRBV12-5 and TRBJ1-1, with 8 bases identical to TRBD1. CDR3 nucleotide sequence: TGTGCTAGTGGTTTGGTACAGGGGGTATGGAACACTGAAGCTTTCTTT. This codes for CASGLVQGVWNTEAFF.